One and the same sample provided the 14 T cell receptor beta chains below, sequenced in a study of cytomegalovirus exposure and HLA in healthy donors. 60 Vbeta and 13 Jbeta primers were used in PCR. Sequencing was performed with immunoSEQ multiplex PCR; in TCRdb, only in-frame clones are kept and a portion is missing. The sample consists of 96,000 or so clones, 65% to 80% of them appearing once. The sample taken for sequencing was PBMCs. The receptors derive from a woman between 65 and 79 years old in good health and CMV-seropositive.

The chain couples TRBV5-4 to TRBJ2-7; 7 bases map to TRBD1. Losses at the gene ends were 5 bases for V and 5 bases for J; bases not matched to a gene: 7. CDR1 and CDR2 (germline): SGHNT, YYREEE (reference sequence). The CDR3 extends over 13 amino acids. CDR3 DNA sequence: TGTGCCAGCAGACTAGGGGGCAGGGACGAGCAGTACTTC. This codes for CASRLGGRDEQYF.

The chain combines TRBV7-2 with TRBJ2-1; D gene ambiguous. The CDR3 runs 17 residues. CDR1 is SGHTA, CDR2 FQGNSA, per germline. The V end lost 5 bases, the J end lost 7 bases, and 24 bases lay between the germline ends. For the CDR3, the DNA is TGTGCCAGCAGCCCAATGGCCTTTACGGTTCAGGCGAATGAGCAGTTCTTC. It specifies CASSPMAFTVQANEQFF.

The V and J genes are TRBV18 and TRBJ1-1; D perhaps matches TRBD1 (5 bases). The V end lost 4 bases, the J end lost 1 base, and 13 bases lay between the germline ends. This CDR3 region has 15 residues. Germline CDR1 is KGHSH and CDR2 is LQKENI. CDR3 bases: TGTGCCAGCTCACAGGGGCTAGGACAGAACACTGAAGCTTTCTTT. It encodes CASSQGLGQNTEAFF.

This chain links TRBV28 with TRBJ2-4, with D uncertain. V was shortened by 6 bases and J by 9 bases, with 9 bases between the two germline ends. Germline CDR1 reads MDHEN; CDR2 reads SYDVKM. This CDR3 comprises 11 residues. CDR3 region: CASSKRSIQYF. Here the CDR3 DNA reads TGTGCCAGCAGCAAACGGAGCATTCAGTACTTC.

This sequence joins TRBV7-8 and TRBJ1-1; tentatively, D is TRBD1 (5 bases). V lost 2 bases to trimming and J lost 2 bases, with 12 bases between them. CDR3 length equals 15 residues. Germline CDR1 is SGHVS and CDR2 is FQNEAQ. CDR3 amino acids: CASSLRRGINTEAFF. The CDR3 DNA reads as TGTGCCAGCAGCTTACGTAGGGGCATTAACACTGAAGCTTTCTTT.

The gene calls are TRBV14 and TRBJ2-3; TRBD2 aligns across 7 bases. The CDR3 extends over 16 amino acids. With V trimmed by 2 bases and J by 5 bases, 10 bases remained unmatched. Germline V CDR1 and CDR2: SGHDN, FVKESK. The CDR3 sequence is CASSQPPGLGRDTQYF. CDR3 in DNA: TGTGCCAGCAGCCAACCCCCCGGACTAGGTAGAGATACGCAGTATTTT.

Written as DNA, the CDR3 is TGTGCCAGCAGCTTGAAGGGGGCAGATACGCAGTATTTT. Protein sequence: CASSLKGADTQYF. The genes are TRBV7-3 and TRBJ2-3, with TRBD1 as a possible D gene (6 bases). V was cut by 3 bases and J by 4 bases, with 8 bases left in between. The germline gives CDR1 SGHTA, CDR2 FQGTGA. The CDR3 contains 13 residues.

The V and J genes are TRBV5-6 and TRBJ2-1; possible D gene TRBD2, 6 bases. The germline V and J ends were trimmed by 0 bases and 5 bases, with 12 bases remaining between them. The V gene's germline CDR1 is SGHDT and CDR2 YYEEEE. This CDR3 is built from 15 residues. In nucleotides, the CDR3 is TGTGCCAGCAGCTTGGCCCTAGCGAGGGACAATGAGCAGTTCTTC. Amino acid sequence: CASSLALARDNEQFF.

The rearrangement joins TRBV9 to TRBJ2-7; 7 bases fit TRBD2. From germline, CDR1 is SGDLS and CDR2 YYNGEE. The CDR3 runs to 14 residues. The junction had 7 bases not matched to a gene; V was cut back by 0 bases and J by 7 bases. The CDR3 coding sequence is TGTGCCAGCAGCGTAGTGGCGGGAGCGGGGGAGCAGTACTTC. Its protein is CASSVVAGAGEQYF.

This clone was seen a handful of times. The chain links TRBV19 to TRBJ2-3; TRBD1 matches 7 bases. The CDR3 spans 17 residues. Germline V CDR1 and CDR2: LNHDA, SQIVND (reference sequence). Trimming took 5 bases from V and 0 from J; bases not matched to a gene: 11. CDR3 in amino acids: CASSPRQGTPSTDTQYF. CDR3 DNA sequence: TGTGCCAGTAGTCCTCGACAGGGAACGCCTAGCACAGATACGCAGTATTTT.

The chain joins TRBV7-7 to TRBJ2-1, with 8 nucleotides matching TRBD2. The germline V gene encodes CDR1 SSHAT and CDR2 FNYEAQ (reference sequence). CDR3 length: 14 residues. The CDR3 spells CASRGGTGYNEQFF. CDR3 DNA sequence: TGTGCTTCACGGGGGGGGACTGGGTACAATGAGCAGTTCTTC.

The chain employs TRBV15 and TRBJ1-3; D gene unclear. V was cut by 1 base and J by 0 bases, with 10 bases left in between. There are 16 residues in the CDR3. The germline V gene has CDR1 LNHNV and CDR2 YYDKDF (reference sequence). The CDR3 protein is CATSRADTFSGNTIYF. The CDR3 nucleotides are TGTGCCACCAGCAGAGCTGACACTTTCTCTGGAAACACCATATATTTT.

Turning to this clone: A read error may produce the germline difference seen at one junction end. This sequence joins TRBV18 and TRBJ1-6, with a tentative D call TRBD1 (6 bases). Looked up from germline, CDR1 is KGHSH and CDR2 is LQKENI. The CDR3 is 17 residues long. This chain's CDR3 is CASSPQGGASYNSPLHF. Here the CDR3 DNA reads TGTGCCAGCTCCCCACAGGGTGGGGCGTCCTATAATTCACCCCTCCACTTT.

The chain links TRBV5-1 to TRBJ2-5, with D perhaps TRBD2 (6 bases). The CDR3 has 14 amino acids. The V gene lost 4 bases and the J gene lost 5 bases, with 15 bases spanning the gap. Germline V gene data show CDR1 as SGHRS and CDR2 as YFSETQ. In DNA form, the CDR3 reads TGCGCCAGCAGCCCAGGGACTGTTAGGGAGACCCAGTACTTC. This translates into CASSPGTVRETQYF.